This TCR beta chain was found in a study of stem cell transplantation in POMP-related autoinflammatory disease. The overall study: Defective thymoproteasomes were hypothesized to impair CD8+ T-cell positive selection. Before transplant: CD4+ naive skewing, low CD8+ proportions, reduced cytokine secretion.

The data were produced by immunoSEQ multiplex PCR, yet TCRdb's version contains in-frame clones alone and is incomplete. The table includes about 11,000 clones, about 88% detected once. About this clone itself: Antigen specificity is unknown.

Study-level findings and limits: Across all analyzed T-cell subsets, patients with PRAID tended toward reduced diversity and increased clonality. Unique TRB V-J gene pairings were limited in number in patients with PRAID.

PRAID combined immunodeficiency and autoinflammation. V lost 7 bases and J lost 3; bases outside the gene matches: 11. This CDR3 is 15 amino acids long. CDR1 and CDR2 (germline): SQVTM, ANQGSEA. The clonotype comes from a human donor with POMP-related autoinflammation and immune dysregulation (PRAID). J is TRBJ2-1 and V is TRBV29-1, with TRBD2 identical over 8 bases. The input for sequencing was CD8+ T cells from PBMCs, taken before stem cell transplantation. Here the CDR3 reads CSAEGRGRNYNEQFF. DNA for the CDR3: TGCAGCGCCGAGGGACGCGGGAGGAACTACAATGAGCAGTTCTTC.